Sequencing of this T cell receptor beta chain was carried out in a study of cytomegalovirus exposure and HLA in healthy donors. Study-level information: The Caucasian-associated ancestry cluster held over 80% of a few hundred genotyped donors. General study points: The study labeled 170 or so TCR beta chains cytomegalovirus-associated.

PCR employed 60 Vbeta and 13 Jbeta primers. Profiling relied on immunoSEQ multiplex PCR, and the TCRdb table lists in-frame clones only, not all of them. The sample lists 100,000 or so clones; about 88% were seen once. Details on this clone: Its target is unknown.

Germline loops: CDR1 MGHDK, CDR2 SYGVNS. This CDR3 is 12 amino acids long. V shed 4 bases and J shed 3 bases, with 6 bases lying between them. The sequence was collected from a man aged 18 to 29 in good health and CMV-seronegative. The V and J genes are TRBV25-1 and TRBJ2-5; the D is unclear. The source material was PBMCs. The CDR3: CASSGIKETQYF. CDR3 nucleotides: TGTGCCAGCAGTGGTATTAAAGAGACCCAGTACTTC.